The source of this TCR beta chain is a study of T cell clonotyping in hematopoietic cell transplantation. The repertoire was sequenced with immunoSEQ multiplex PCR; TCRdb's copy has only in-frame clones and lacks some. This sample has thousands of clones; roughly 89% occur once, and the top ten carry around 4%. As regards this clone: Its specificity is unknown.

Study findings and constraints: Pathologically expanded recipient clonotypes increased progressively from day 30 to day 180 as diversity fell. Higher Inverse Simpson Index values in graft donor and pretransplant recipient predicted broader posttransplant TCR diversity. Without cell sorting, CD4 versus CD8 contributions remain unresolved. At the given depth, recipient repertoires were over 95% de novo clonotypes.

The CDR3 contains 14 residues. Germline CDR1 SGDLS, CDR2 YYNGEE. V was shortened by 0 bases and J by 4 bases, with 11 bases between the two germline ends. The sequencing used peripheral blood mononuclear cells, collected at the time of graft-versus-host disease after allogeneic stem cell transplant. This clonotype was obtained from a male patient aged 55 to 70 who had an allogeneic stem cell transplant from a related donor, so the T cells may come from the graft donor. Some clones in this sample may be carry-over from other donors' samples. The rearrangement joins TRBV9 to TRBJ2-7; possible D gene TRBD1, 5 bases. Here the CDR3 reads CASSVGGADYEQYF. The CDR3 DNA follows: TGTGCCAGCAGCGTAGGGGGCGCTGATTACGAGCAGTACTTC.